This TCR beta chain was recovered during a study of blood T cell repertoires in COVID-19. Study-wide background: T cells, B-cell-depleted T cells, or PBMCs supplied cDNA or gDNA.

Germline V gene sequence: CDR1 SGHTA, CDR2 FQGNSA. V shed 1 base and J 4 bases; nucleotides not matched to a gene: 10. The length of the CDR3 is 17 residues. Profiling relied on immunoSEQ multiplex PCR, and the TCRdb table lists in-frame clones only, not all of them. The table shows tens of thousands of clones, with about 76% occurring only once. The chain employs TRBV7-2 and TRBJ2-1; the match to TRBD2 covers 7 bases. This clonotype was sampled from a man aged 45 to 65 with active or convalescent COVID-19. The sample comprised peripheral blood. For the CDR3, the DNA is TGTGCCAGCAGCTTAGTTTCCGTGGGAGGGCCATACAATGAGCAGTTCTTC. The encoded protein is CASSLVSVGGPYNEQFF.